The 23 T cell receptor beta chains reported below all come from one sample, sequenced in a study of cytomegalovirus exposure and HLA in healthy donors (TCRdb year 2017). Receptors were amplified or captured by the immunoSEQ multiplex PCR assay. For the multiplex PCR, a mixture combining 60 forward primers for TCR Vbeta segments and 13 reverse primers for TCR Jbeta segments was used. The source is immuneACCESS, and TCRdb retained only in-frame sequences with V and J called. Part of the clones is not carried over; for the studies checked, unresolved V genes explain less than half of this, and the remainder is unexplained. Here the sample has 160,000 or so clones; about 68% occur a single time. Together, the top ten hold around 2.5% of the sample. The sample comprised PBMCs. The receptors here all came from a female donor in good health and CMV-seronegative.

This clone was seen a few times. The CDR3 DNA follows: TGTGCCAGCAGCCCTGGGGGGGGTGGTTCGTCCTACGAGCAGTACTTC. It codes for CASSPGGGGSSYEQYF. The rearrangement uses TRBV28 and TRBJ2-7, with 7 bases that match TRBD2. The V gene's germline CDR1 is MDHEN and CDR2 SYDVKM. The CDR3 has 16 amino acids. Trimming cost V 6 bases and J 1 base; bases outside gene matches: 12. The full variable domain, with the rest looked up from reference TRBV28 and TRBJ2-7, is DVKVTQSSRYLVKRTGEKVFLECVQDMDHENMFWYRQDPGLGLRLIYFSYDVKMKEKGDIPEGYSVSREKKERFSLILESASTNQTSMYLCASSPGGGGSSYEQYFGPGTRLTVT.

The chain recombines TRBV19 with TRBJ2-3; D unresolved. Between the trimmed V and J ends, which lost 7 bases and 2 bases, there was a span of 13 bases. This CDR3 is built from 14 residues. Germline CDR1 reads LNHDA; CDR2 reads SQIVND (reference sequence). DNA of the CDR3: TGTGCCAGTATGACTTCTCCTAACACAGATACGCAGTATTTT. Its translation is CASMTSPNTDTQYF. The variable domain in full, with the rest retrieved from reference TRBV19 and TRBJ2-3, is DGGITQSPKYLFRKEGQNVTLSCEQNLNHDAMYWYRQDPGQGLRLIYYSQIVNDFQKGDIAEGYSVSREKKESFPLTVTSAQKNPTAFYLCASMTSPNTDTQYFGPGTRLTVL.

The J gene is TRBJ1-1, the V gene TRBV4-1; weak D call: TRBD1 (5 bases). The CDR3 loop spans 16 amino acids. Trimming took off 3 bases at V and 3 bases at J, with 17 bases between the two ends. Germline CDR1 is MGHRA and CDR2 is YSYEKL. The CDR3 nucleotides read TGCGCCAGCAGCCAGGTGAAGACAGTCATGGACACTGAAGCTTTCTTT. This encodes CASSQVKTVMDTEAFF.

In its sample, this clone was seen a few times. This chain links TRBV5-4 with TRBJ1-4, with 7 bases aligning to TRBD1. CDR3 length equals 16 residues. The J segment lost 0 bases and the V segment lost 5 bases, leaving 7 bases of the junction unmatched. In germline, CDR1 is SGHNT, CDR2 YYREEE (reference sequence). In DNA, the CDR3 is TGTGCCAGCAGTTCCGGGACAGAGACAACTAATGAAAAACTGTTTTTT. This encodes CASSSGTETTNEKLFF.

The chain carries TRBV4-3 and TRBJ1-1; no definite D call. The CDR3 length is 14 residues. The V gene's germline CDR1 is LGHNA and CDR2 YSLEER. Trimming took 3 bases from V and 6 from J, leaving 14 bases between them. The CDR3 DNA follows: TGCGCCAGCAGCCACGGTTCCCTAGGTGCTGAAGCTTTCTTT. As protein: CASSHGSLGAEAFF.

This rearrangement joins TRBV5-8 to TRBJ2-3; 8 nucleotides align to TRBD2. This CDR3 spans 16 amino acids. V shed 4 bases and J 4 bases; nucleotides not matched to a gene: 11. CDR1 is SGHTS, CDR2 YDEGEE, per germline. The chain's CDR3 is CASSPGRGRRPDTQYF. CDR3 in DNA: TGTGCCAGCAGCCCGGGCCGCGGGAGGCGGCCAGATACGCAGTATTTT. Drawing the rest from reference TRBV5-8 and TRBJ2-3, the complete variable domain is EAGVTQSPTHLIKTRGQQATLRCSPISGHTSVYWYQQALGLGLQFLLWYDEGEERNRGNFPPRFSGRQFPNYSSELNVNALELEDSALYLCASSPGRGRRPDTQYFGPGTRLTVL.

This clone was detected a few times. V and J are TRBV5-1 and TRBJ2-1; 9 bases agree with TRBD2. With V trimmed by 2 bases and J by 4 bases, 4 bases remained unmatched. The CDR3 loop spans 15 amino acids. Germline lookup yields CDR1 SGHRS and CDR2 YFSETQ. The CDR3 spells CASSLGLAGYNEQFF. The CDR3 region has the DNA TGCGCCAGCAGCTTAGGGCTAGCGGGGTACAATGAGCAGTTCTTC.

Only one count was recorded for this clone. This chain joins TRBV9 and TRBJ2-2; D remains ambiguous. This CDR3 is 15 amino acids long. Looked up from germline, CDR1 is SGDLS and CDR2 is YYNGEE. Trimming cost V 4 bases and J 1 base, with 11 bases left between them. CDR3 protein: CASSLEALNTGELFF. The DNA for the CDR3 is TGTGCCAGCAGCCTCGAAGCCCTGAACACCGGGGAGCTGTTTTTT.

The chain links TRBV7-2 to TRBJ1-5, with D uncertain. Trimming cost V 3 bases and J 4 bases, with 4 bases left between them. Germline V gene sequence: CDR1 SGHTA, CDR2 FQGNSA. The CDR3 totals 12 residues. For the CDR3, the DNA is TGTGCCAGCAGCTTCCTGAATCAGCCCCAGCATTTT. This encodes CASSFLNQPQHF. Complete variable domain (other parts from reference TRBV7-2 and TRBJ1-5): GAGVSQSPSNKVTEKGKDVELRCDPISGHTALYWYRQSLGQGLEFLIYFQGNSAPDKSGLPSDRFSAERTGGSVSTLTIQRTQQEDSAVYLCASSFLNQPQHFGDGTRLSIL.

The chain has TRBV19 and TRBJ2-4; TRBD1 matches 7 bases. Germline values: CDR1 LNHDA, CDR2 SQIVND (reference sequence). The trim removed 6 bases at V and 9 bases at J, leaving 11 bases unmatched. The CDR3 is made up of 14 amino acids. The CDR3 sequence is CASSLRDSASIQYF. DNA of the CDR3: TGTGCCAGTAGCCTCCGGGACAGTGCAAGCATTCAGTACTTC.

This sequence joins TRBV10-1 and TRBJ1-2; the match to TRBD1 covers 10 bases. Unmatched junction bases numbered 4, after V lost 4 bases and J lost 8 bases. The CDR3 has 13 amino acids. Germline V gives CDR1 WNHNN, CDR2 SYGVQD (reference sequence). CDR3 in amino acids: CASSVGQGVGYTF. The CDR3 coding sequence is TGCGCCAGCAGTGTCGGACAGGGGGTCGGCTACACCTTC.

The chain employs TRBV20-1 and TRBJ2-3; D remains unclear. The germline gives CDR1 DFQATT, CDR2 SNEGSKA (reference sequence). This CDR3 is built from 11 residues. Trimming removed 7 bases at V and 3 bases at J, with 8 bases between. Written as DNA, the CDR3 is TGCAGTGTCCTAGAAACAGATACGCAGTATTTT. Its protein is CSVLETDTQYF.

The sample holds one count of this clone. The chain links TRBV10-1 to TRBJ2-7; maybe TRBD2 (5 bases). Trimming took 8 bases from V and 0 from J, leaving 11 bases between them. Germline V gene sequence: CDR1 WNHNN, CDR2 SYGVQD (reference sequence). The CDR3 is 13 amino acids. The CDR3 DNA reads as TGCGCCAGCGGTCCGGGGAGCTCCTACGAGCAGTACTTC. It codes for CASGPGSSYEQYF.

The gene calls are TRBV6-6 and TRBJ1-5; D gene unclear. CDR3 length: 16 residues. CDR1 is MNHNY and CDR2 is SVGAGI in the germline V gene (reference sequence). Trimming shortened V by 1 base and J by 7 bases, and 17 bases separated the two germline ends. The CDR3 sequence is CASSYLNNLSIQPQHF. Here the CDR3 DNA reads TGTGCCAGCAGTTACTTAAACAACCTGTCAATACAGCCCCAGCATTTT.

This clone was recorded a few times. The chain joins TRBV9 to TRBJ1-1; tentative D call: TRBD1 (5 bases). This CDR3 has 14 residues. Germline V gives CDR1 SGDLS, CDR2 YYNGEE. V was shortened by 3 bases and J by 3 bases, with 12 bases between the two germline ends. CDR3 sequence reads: CASSEGTDYTEAFF. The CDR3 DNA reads TGTGCCAGCAGCGAGGGGACTGATTACACTGAAGCTTTCTTT.

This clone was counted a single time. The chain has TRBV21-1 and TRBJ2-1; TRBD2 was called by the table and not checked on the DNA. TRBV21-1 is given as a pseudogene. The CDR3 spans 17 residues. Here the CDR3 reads CASSTRTSGTSYNEQFF. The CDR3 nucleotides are TGTGCCAGCAGCACCAGGACTAGCGGGACGTCCTACAATGAGCAGTTCTTC.

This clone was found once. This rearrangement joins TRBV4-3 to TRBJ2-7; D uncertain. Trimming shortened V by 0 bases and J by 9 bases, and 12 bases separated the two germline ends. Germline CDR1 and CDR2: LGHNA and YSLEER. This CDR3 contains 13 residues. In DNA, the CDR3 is TGCGCCAGCAGCCAAGAACGGTTCCCCGGGCAGTACTTC. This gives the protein CASSQERFPGQYF.

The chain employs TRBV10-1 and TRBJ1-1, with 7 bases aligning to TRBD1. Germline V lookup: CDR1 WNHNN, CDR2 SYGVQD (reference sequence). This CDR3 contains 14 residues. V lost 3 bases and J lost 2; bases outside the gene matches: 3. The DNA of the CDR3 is TGCGCCAGCAGTGACCGGGACAGAAACACTGAAGCTTTCTTT. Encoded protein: CASSDRDRNTEAFF.

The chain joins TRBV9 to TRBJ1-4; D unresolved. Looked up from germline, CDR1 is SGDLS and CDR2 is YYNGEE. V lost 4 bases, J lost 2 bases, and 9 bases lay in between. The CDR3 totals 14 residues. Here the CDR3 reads CASSRGWTNEKLFF. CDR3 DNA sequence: TGTGCCAGCAGCCGAGGGTGGACTAATGAAAAACTGTTTTTT.

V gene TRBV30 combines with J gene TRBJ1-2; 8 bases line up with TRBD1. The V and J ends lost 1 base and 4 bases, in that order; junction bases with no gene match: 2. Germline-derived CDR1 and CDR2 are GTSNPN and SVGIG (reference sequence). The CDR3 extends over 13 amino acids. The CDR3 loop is CAWSGQGTYGYTF. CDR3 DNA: TGTGCCTGGAGTGGACAGGGGACCTATGGCTACACCTTC.

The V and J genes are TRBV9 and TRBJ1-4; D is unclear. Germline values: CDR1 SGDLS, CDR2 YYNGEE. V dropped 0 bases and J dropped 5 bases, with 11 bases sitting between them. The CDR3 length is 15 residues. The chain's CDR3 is CASSVDGSPNEKLFF. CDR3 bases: TGTGCCAGCAGCGTAGATGGCAGTCCGAATGAAAAACTGTTTTTT.

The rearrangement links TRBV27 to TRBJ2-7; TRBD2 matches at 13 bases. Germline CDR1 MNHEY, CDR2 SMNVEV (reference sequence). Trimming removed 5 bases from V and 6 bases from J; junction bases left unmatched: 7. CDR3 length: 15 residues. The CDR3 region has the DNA TGTGCCAGCAGTCCCCTGACTAGCGGGAGGAGCGAGCAGTACTTC. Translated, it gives CASSPLTSGRSEQYF.

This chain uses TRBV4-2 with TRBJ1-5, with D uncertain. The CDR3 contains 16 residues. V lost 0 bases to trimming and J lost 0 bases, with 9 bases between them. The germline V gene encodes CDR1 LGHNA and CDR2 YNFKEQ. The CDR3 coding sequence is TGTGCCAGCAGCCAAGAGGCAGGATTTAGCAATCAGCCCCAGCATTTT. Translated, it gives CASSQEAGFSNQPQHF.